Below, 29 T cell receptor beta chains from the same sample are listed, as sequenced in a study of Graves' ophthalmopathy and Graves' hyperthyroidism. The authors amplified TCR beta CDR3 regions from RNA transcripts. Amplification began with first-round RT-PCR using HTBI primers, then second-round multiplex PCR was performed. TCRdb ran MiXCR on the multiplex PCR reads and lists one entry per CDR3 protein. The sample includes about 740,000 distinct CDR3 sequences, around 40% seen only once; the top ten take approximately 43%. The sequenced sample consisted of peripheral blood. The receptor source for this set is an adult man with Graves' ophthalmopathy.

This clonotype was counted only a few times. The V and J genes are TRBV2 and TRBJ2-7; D is unclear. Germline V gene sequence: CDR1 SNHLY, CDR2 FYNNEI. The CDR3 has 11 amino acids. V was pared by 3 bases and J by 6 bases, with 6 bases between. The chain's CDR3 is CASSEHLEQYF. CDR3 coding DNA: TGTGCCAGCAGTGAGCACCTCGAGCAGTACTTC.

This clonotype has only one observation. This may arise from a read error, as a much more abundant clone is one base away. This likely comes from a read error, as the CDR3 has no conserved phenylalanine or tryptophan at its end. The chain recombines TRBV5-4 with TRBJ1-2, with D maybe TRBD1 (6 bases). In germline, CDR1 is SGHNT, CDR2 YYREEE (reference sequence). Trimming removed 4 bases from V and 3 bases from J, with 13 bases in between. CDR3 length equals 14 residues. CDR3 in amino acids: CASSLIQGDYGYTL. The CDR3 DNA follows: TGTGCCAGCAGCCTAATACAGGGCGACTATGGCTACACCCTC.

A word on this clonotype: One end of the junction is discordant with germline, which a read error may explain. The chain carries TRBV10-2 and TRBJ2-5; D possibly corresponds to TRBD1 (5 bases). Germline CDR1 is WSHSY and CDR2 is SAAADI. This CDR3 is built from 14 residues. CDR3 protein: CASSPPEGEETQYF. Written as DNA, the CDR3 is TGTGCCAGCAGCCCCCCAGAAGGGGAAGAGACCCAGTACTTC.

The chain combines TRBV28 with TRBJ1-1; TRBD1 is a possible D gene (6 bases). The CDR3 sequence is 11 residues long. Germline loops: CDR1 MDHEN, CDR2 SYDVKM. V was cut by 8 bases and J by 11 bases, with 15 bases left in between. Here the CDR3 DNA reads TGTGCCAGCGCGAGGGGGGGCTACGCTTTCTTT. Amino acid sequence: CASARGGYAFF.

J is TRBJ2-5 and V is TRBV14; D is uncertain. Germline values: CDR1 SGHDN, CDR2 FVKESK. CDR3 length: 17 residues. Trimming shortened V by 3 bases and J by 1 base, and 18 bases separated the two germline ends. Here the CDR3 reads CASSQSNFHLVQETQYF. CDR3 nucleotide sequence: TGTGCCAGCAGCCAGTCTAACTTCCACCTCGTCCAAGAGACCCAGTACTTC. The full variable domain, with the rest looked up from reference TRBV14 and TRBJ2-5, is EAGVTQFPSHSVIEKGQTVTLRCDPISGHDNLYWYRRVMGKEIKFLLHFVKESKQDESGMPNNRFLAERTGGTYSTLKVQPAELEDSGVYFCASSQSNFHLVQETQYFGPGTRLLVL.

Turning to this clonotype: Being one base from a much bigger clone, this may be a read error. V and J are TRBV6-6 and TRBJ1-2, with D perhaps matching TRBD1 (5 bases). Trimming shortened V by 4 bases and J by 2 bases, and 8 bases separated the two germline ends. The V gene's germline CDR1 is MNHNY and CDR2 SVGAGI (reference sequence). This CDR3 has 13 residues. Here the CDR3 reads CASSFKGNYGYTF. The CDR3 nucleotides are TGTGCCAGCAGTTTCAAGGGGAACTATGGCTACACCTTC.

This clonotype was seen many times. The CDR3 is CASSLRGTPATYEQYF. For the CDR3, the DNA is TGTGCCAGCAGCTTAAGGGGGACACCCGCGACCTACGAGCAGTACTTC. This chain uses TRBV7-2 with TRBJ2-7, with a possible D match to TRBD1 (6 bases). Trimming pared 2 bases from V and 2 bases from J, leaving 16 bases between. CDR3 size: 16 residues. Germline assignment: CDR1 SGHTA and CDR2 FQGNSA.

This clonotype turned up a few times. V is TRBV12-3 or TRBV12-4 and J is TRBJ2-2; 7 positions match TRBD2. This CDR3 is 15 amino acids long. Trimming took 2 bases from V and 5 from J; bases not matched to a gene: 5. CDR3 residues: CASSLTGGRTGELFF. The CDR3 coding sequence is TGTGCCAGCAGTTTAACGGGGGGTAGGACCGGGGAGCTGTTTTTT.

The table lists this clonotype with a few counts. The CDR3, as DNA: TGCAGTGCGACCTCCTGGACAGGAGAGAACTATGGCTACACCTTC. Translation gives CSATSWTGENYGYTF. The V and J genes are TRBV20-1 and TRBJ1-2, with 7 bases matching TRBD1. The CDR3 contains 15 residues. V was pared by 6 bases and J by 2 bases, with 12 bases of the junction left unmatched. From germline, CDR1 is DFQATT and CDR2 SNEGSKA (reference sequence).

In this sample, this clonotype turned up many times. The rearrangement links TRBV10-2 to TRBJ1-6; possible D gene TRBD1, 6 bases. Germline V gene sequence: CDR1 WSHSY, CDR2 SAAADI. Trimming stripped 0 bases from V and 3 bases from J, with 9 bases between. The CDR3 is 16 residues long. The CDR3 region is CASSESGQHYNSPLHF. The CDR3 DNA reads as TGCGCCAGCAGTGAGTCTGGACAGCACTATAATTCACCCCTCCACTTT.

This clonotype came up many times. A read error may account for a junction end that differs from germline. The CDR3 bases are TGTGCCAGCAGTACCAGAGTGCGCGGCTATGGCTACACCTTC. It codes for CASSTRVRGYGYTF. The gene calls are TRBV10-3 and TRBJ1-2; D is ambiguous. Germline CDR1 is ENHRY and CDR2 is SYGVKD. The CDR3 runs to 14 residues.

DNA for the CDR3: TGCGCCAGCAGCCAAGGAGACACCACCAGGGGCAACTATGGCTACACCTTC. Encoded protein: CASSQGDTTRGNYGYTF. The rearrangement joins TRBV4-3 to TRBJ1-2; perhaps TRBD1 as D (6 bases). This CDR3 has 17 residues. The V gene's germline CDR1 is LGHNA and CDR2 YSLEER. The germline V and J ends were trimmed by 1 base and 2 bases, with 17 bases remaining between them.

The table lists this clonotype with many counts. The rearrangement joins TRBV11-2 to TRBJ2-5, with TRBD1 identical over 8 bases. The CDR3 sequence is 14 residues long. Germline V CDR1 and CDR2: SGHAT, FQNNGV. V shed 5 bases and J 9 bases; nucleotides not matched to a gene: 11. The CDR3, as DNA: TGTGCCAGCAGCCCCAGGGACAGGACTCTGGCCCAGTACTTC. It specifies CASSPRDRTLAQYF.

The DNA of the CDR3 is TGTGCCAGCAGTGGGGACGTGGACTCTAGCACAGATACGCAGTATTTT. Protein product: CASSGDVDSSTDTQYF. The chain uses TRBV2 and TRBJ2-3; D may match TRBD1 or TRBD2 (5 bases each). The CDR3 sequence is 16 residues long. Germline V lookup: CDR1 SNHLY, CDR2 FYNNEI. V was clipped by 4 bases and J by 0 bases, with 14 bases between them.

V is TRBV9 and J is TRBJ1-6, with 8 bases that match TRBD1. This CDR3 spans 18 amino acids. CDR1 is SGDLS and CDR2 is YYNGEE in the germline V gene. The ends lost 0 bases at V and 7 bases at J; junction bases unmatched: 12. In DNA, the CDR3 is TGTGCCAGCAGCGTAGGGGCTCAGGGGGCAGGTTCGAATTCACCCCTCCACTTT. It codes for CASSVGAQGAGSNSPLHF. Supplemented by reference TRBV9 and TRBJ1-6, the full variable domain reads DSGVTQTPKHLITATGQRVTLRCSPRSGDLSVYWYQQSLDQGLQFLIQYYNGEERAKGNILERFSAQQFPDLHSELNLSSLELGDSALYFCASSVGAQGAGSNSPLHFGNGTRLTVT.

This clonotype has at least ten counts. The V and J genes are TRBV24-1 and TRBJ2-5; 8 nucleotides agree with TRBD2. Losses at the gene ends were 8 bases for V and 4 bases for J; bases not matched to a gene: 5. CDR1 is KGHDR, CDR2 SFDVKD, per germline. The CDR3 has 13 amino acids. CDR3 region: CATMRGAGETQYF. The CDR3 DNA reads TGTGCCACCATGCGGGGGGCCGGAGAGACCCAGTACTTC.

This chain uses TRBV20-1 with TRBJ1-2; 10 bases agree with TRBD1. Trimming took 0 bases from V and 4 from J; bases not matched to a gene: 5. Germline CDR1 and CDR2: DFQATT and SNEGSKA (reference sequence). The CDR3 consists of 15 residues. The CDR3 loop reads CSARDRGQGGYGYTF. In nucleotides, the CDR3 is TGCAGTGCTAGAGATCGCGGACAGGGGGGCTATGGCTACACCTTC.

This chain links TRBV7-9 with TRBJ1-4; 7 nucleotides line up with TRBD1. V lost 9 bases and J lost 3; bases outside the gene matches: 4. The CDR3 loop spans 13 amino acids. In germline, CDR1 is SEHNR, CDR2 FQNEAQ (reference sequence). The DNA for the CDR3 is TGTGCCAGTCACACAGGGGCTAATGAAAAACTGTTTTTT. It yields the protein CASHTGANEKLFF.

There are a few counts of this clonotype. V usage is TRBV20-1 and J usage is TRBJ2-7, with TRBD2 matching over 13 bases. The CDR3 totals 14 residues. V trimming: 6 bases; J trimming: 9 bases; junction bases outside the gene matches: 11. Germline V lookup: CDR1 DFQATT, CDR2 SNEGSKA (reference sequence). CDR3 DNA sequence: TGCAGTGCGGGGGGGACTAGCGGGGCCGCAGTGCAGTACTTC. Encoded protein: CSAGGTSGAAVQYF.

This clonotype has a count of ten or more. The junction and the germline gene differ at one end; a read error may be behind it. The J gene is TRBJ1-6, the V gene TRBV5-1; 7 bases are a match to TRBD1. Germline V gives CDR1 SGHRS, CDR2 YFSETQ. CDR3 size: 15 residues. The CDR3 protein is CASSLEQGYNSPLHF. The CDR3 nucleotides are TGTGCCAGCAGCTTGGAACAGGGGTATAATTCACCCCTCCACTTT.

At least ten counts were recorded for this clonotype. The chain couples TRBV29-1 to TRBJ1-1; no firm D call. The V end lost 2 bases, the J end lost 3 bases, and 7 bases lay between the germline ends. The germline V gene has CDR1 SQVTM and CDR2 ANQGSEA. This CDR3 is built from 12 residues. CDR3 sequence reads: CSVERQDTEAFF. Here the CDR3 DNA reads TGCAGCGTTGAACGCCAGGACACTGAAGCTTTCTTT.

The rearrangement joins TRBV25-1 to TRBJ2-5; no firm D call. This CDR3 region has 13 residues. In germline, CDR1 is MGHDK, CDR2 SYGVNS. The V and J ends lost 5 bases and 5 bases respectively, with 12 bases between them. CDR3 nucleotides: TGTGCCAGCAGTATCGGGTTCTCGGAGACCCAGTACTTC. It is translated as CASSIGFSETQYF.

The DNA for the CDR3 is TGCAGTGCTAGTGGGGGGAACTCGGGAATTATTAGCAATCAGCCCCAGCATTTT. Encoded protein: CSASGGNSGIISNQPQHF. V gene TRBV20-1 combines with J gene TRBJ1-5, with a tentative D call TRBD1 (5 bases). Germline V lookup: CDR1 DFQATT, CDR2 SNEGSKA (reference sequence). V was trimmed by 3 bases and J by 0 bases, leaving 21 bases between them. The CDR3 has 18 amino acids.

Concerning this clonotype itself: One end of the junction does not line up with germline, which may come from a read error. CDR3 in amino acids: CATGRDTGSAYGYTF. The CDR3 DNA follows: TGTGCCACCGGCAGAGATACAGGGTCCGCCTATGGCTACACCTTC. This rearrangement joins TRBV15 to TRBJ1-2; possible D gene TRBD1, 6 bases. Per the germline V gene, CDR1 is LNHNV and CDR2 is YYDKDF (reference sequence). The length of the CDR3 is 15 residues.

This clonotype was recorded many times. The J gene is TRBJ1-1, the V gene TRBV24-1; 10 bases match TRBD1. The CDR3 covers 14 residues. From germline, CDR1 is KGHDR and CDR2 SFDVKD. V lost 6 bases and J lost 6; bases outside the gene matches: 6. CDR3 bases: TGTGCCACCAGTTCGGGACAGGGGAAGTCTGAAGCTTTCTTT. Translating it yields CATSSGQGKSEAFF.

The rearrangement links TRBV10-3 to TRBJ2-2, with TRBD1 as a possible D gene (5 bases). Germline V gene data show CDR1 as ENHRY and CDR2 as SYGVKD. The CDR3 has 16 residues. V dropped 0 bases and J dropped 0 bases, with 8 bases sitting between them. For the CDR3, the DNA is TGTGCCATCAGTGAGTCGTGGACAACGAACACCGGGGAGCTGTTTTTT. Protein product: CAISESWTTNTGELFF.

This clonotype was found many times. The V call is TRBV29-1, the J call TRBJ1-5; D is possibly TRBD1 (6 bases). The CDR3 extends over 13 amino acids. The germline gives CDR1 SQVTM, CDR2 ANQGSEA. The V gene lost 6 bases and the J gene lost 3 bases, with 12 bases spanning the gap. The CDR3 here is CSVRTDHNQPQHF. The CDR3 region has the DNA TGCAGCGTCAGGACAGACCACAATCAGCCCCAGCATTTT.

This clonotype was detected ten times or more. The CDR3 here is CSATGGRSYEQYF. CDR3 DNA sequence: TGCAGTGCAACAGGGGGCCGGTCCTACGAGCAGTACTTC. The chain is built from TRBV20-1 and TRBJ2-7; 9 bases are a match to TRBD1. The CDR3 sequence is 13 residues long. Germline CDR1 DFQATT, CDR2 SNEGSKA (reference sequence). The ends lost 6 bases at V and 1 base at J; junction bases unmatched: 4.

Details on this clonotype: The junction departs from the called germline gene at one end, perhaps through a read error. V is TRBV20-1 and J is TRBJ1-1; a possible D gene is TRBD1 (5 bases). The V gene's germline CDR1 is DFQATT and CDR2 SNEGSKA (reference sequence). CDR3 length: 14 amino acids. Here the CDR3 reads CSARGWGRNTEAFF. DNA for the CDR3: TGTAGTGCTAGAGGGTGGGGCCGGAACACTGAAGCTTTCTTT.